This T cell receptor beta chain emerged from a study of radiotherapy plus CTLA-4 blockade in lung cancer. Study details: Objective responses were recorded in about a sixth of patients, with disease control recorded in 25% to 35%.

Sequenced by immunoSEQ multiplex PCR; TCRdb stores in-frame clones only, minus some. The table records about 60,000 clones, approximately 80% of them present only once. Germline V gives CDR1 SGHVS, CDR2 FQNEAQ. This CDR3 spans 16 amino acids. V lost 1 base and J 1 base, leaving 11 bases between the germline ends. Specimen: peripheral blood, collected from a patient treated with radiotherapy plus ipilimumab. The sequence was collected from a human donor with non-small cell lung cancer who had a partial response to radiotherapy plus ipilimumab. The chain couples TRBV7-8 to TRBJ1-3; D may be TRBD1 (6 bases). CDR3 nucleotide sequence: TGTGCCAGCAGCTTAGTCCAGGGGCGTTCTGGAAACACCATATATTTT. It yields the protein CASSLVQGRSGNTIYF.